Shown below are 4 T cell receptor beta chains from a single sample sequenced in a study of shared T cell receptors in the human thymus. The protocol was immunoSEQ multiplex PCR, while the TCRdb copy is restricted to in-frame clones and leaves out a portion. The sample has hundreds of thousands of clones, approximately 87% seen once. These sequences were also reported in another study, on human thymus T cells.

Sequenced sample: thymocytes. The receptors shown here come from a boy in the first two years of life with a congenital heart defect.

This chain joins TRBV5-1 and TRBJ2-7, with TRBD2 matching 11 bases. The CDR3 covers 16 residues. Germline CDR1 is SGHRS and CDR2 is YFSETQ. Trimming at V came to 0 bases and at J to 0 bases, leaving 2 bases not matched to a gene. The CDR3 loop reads CASSLVAGGPSYEQYF. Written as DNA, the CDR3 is TGCGCCAGCAGCTTGGTAGCGGGAGGGCCCTCCTACGAGCAGTACTTC.

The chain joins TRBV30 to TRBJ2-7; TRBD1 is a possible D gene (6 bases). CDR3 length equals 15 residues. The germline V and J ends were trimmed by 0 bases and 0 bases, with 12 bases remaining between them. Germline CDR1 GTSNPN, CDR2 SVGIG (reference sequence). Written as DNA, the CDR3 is TGTGCCTGGAGTGTCGGAACGACAGGCTCCTACGAGCAGTACTTC. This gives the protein CAWSVGTTGSYEQYF.

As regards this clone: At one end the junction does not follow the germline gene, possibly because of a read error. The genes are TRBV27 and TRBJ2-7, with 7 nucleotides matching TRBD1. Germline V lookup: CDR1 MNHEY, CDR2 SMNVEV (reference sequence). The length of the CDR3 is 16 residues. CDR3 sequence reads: CASSLSLQGHSYEQYF. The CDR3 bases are TGTGCCAGCAGTCTATCCCTACAGGGGCACTCCTACGAGCAGTACTTC.

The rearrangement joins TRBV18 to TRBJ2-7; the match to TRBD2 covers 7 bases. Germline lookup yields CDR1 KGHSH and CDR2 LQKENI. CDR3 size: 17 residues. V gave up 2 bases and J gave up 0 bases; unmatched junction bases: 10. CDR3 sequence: CASSPFKAGESSYEQYF. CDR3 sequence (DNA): TGTGCCAGCTCACCATTCAAGGCGGGAGAAAGCTCCTACGAGCAGTACTTC. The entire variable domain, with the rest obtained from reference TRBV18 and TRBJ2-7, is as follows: NAGVMQNPRHLVRRRGQEARLRCSPMKGHSHVYWYRQLPEEGLKFMVYLQKENIIDESGMPKERFSAEFPKEGPSILRIQQVVRGDSAAYFCASSPFKAGESSYEQYFGPGTRLTVT.